The rows below give T cell receptor beta chains drawn from one sample of a study of blood T cell repertoires in COVID-19. Produced via immunoSEQ multiplex PCR; TCRdb's table is partial and in-frame only. The sample consists of about 75,000 clones, approximately 89% of them appearing once. The sample consisted of peripheral blood. These receptors were obtained from a woman in her 70s with acute or convalescent COVID-19. CDR3s leave out the opening cysteine and the closing phenylalanine or tryptophan. A D gene is named only where the DNA matches it firmly.

cdr3_aa	d_call	v_call	j_call
ASSLGPTASYEQY	NA	TRBV5-1	TRBJ2-7
ASSFRSTGGLSTEAF	TRBD1	TRBV27	TRBJ1-1
ARSQPKTGNNSPLH	NA	TRBV7-5	TRBJ1-6
ASSLGATGGRNTQY	TRBD2	TRBV11-2	TRBJ2-3
ASYQWGTENEQF	TRBD1	TRBV27	TRBJ2-1
ASSLEGPGTEAF	NA	TRBV7-9	TRBJ1-1
ASSVEPGFYGYT	NA	TRBV9	TRBJ1-2
SVELLAGGLDTQY	TRBD2	TRBV29-1	TRBJ2-3
ASSFLDRNPLISTDTQY	NA	TRBV28	TRBJ2-3
ASSSPETNSPLH	NA	TRBV5-6	TRBJ1-6
ASSQETSTDTQY	NA	TRBV4-1	TRBJ2-3
ASSLGGGYEQY	NA	TRBV28	TRBJ2-7
ASRRIGTGNNYGYT	TRBD1	TRBV27	TRBJ1-2
ASSSRDIGNQPQH	NA	TRBV7-2	TRBJ1-5
ASSYPGLALNEQF	NA	TRBV7-2	TRBJ2-1
ASSLRDFQGGQY	NA	TRBV27	TRBJ2-7
ASGTGRTEAF	TRBD1	TRBV5-1	TRBJ1-1
ASSSGTHYNEQF	NA	TRBV11-1	TRBJ2-1
ASRRTSGGETQY	TRBD2	TRBV2	TRBJ2-5
ASSSQRANTEAF	NA	TRBV9	TRBJ1-1
ASARGFTDTQY	NA	TRBV12-5	TRBJ2-3
ASSTGGQEQY	TRBD1	TRBV2	TRBJ2-7
ASSQEARNNSPLH	NA	TRBV4-3	TRBJ1-6
ATWALNTEAF	NA	TRBV10-1	TRBJ1-1
ASSPSGLLAF	NA	TRBV14	TRBJ1-1
ASSSSGAQSPLH	NA	TRBV5-1	TRBJ1-6
ASSLRALGRPDTQY	NA	TRBV9	TRBJ2-3
ASSPGTNFGYT	NA	TRBV27	TRBJ1-2
SVEGGAGYT	NA	TRBV29-1	TRBJ1-2
ASNLDGGDENIQY	TRBD2	TRBV9	TRBJ2-4
ASSQDRTDQGYT	NA	TRBV4-3	TRBJ1-2
ASSSRGLATDTQY	TRBD2	TRBV7-8	TRBJ2-3
ASSLVVGRTNSPLH	NA	TRBV7-9	TRBJ1-6
ASSGTGVAYEQY	TRBD1	TRBV5-1	TRBJ2-7
ATTGTSGNTIY	NA	TRBV10-3	TRBJ1-3